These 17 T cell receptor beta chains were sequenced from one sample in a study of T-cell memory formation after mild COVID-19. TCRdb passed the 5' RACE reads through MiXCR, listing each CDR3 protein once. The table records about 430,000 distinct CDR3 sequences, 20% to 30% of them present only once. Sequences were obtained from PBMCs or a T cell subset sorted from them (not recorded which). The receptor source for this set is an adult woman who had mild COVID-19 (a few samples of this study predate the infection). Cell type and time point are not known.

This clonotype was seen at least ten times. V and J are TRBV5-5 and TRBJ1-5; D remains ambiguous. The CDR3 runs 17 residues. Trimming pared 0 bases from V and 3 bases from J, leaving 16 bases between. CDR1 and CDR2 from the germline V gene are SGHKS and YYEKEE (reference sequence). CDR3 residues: CASSLGLFRSLNQPQHF. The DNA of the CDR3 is TGTGCCAGCAGCTTGGGCTTGTTCAGGAGCCTCAATCAGCCCCAGCATTTT. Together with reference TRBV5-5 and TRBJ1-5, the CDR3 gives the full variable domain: DAGVTQSPTHLIKTRGQQVTLRCSPISGHKSVSWYQQVLGQGPQFIFQYYEKEERGRGNFPDRFSARQFPNYSSELNVNALLLGDSALYLCASSLGLFRSLNQPQHFGDGTRLSIL.

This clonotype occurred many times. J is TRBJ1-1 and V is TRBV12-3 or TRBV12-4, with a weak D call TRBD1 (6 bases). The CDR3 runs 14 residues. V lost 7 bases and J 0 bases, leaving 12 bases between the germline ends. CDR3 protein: CASKRSGVNTEAFF. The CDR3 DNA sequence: TGTGCCAGCAAACGGTCAGGGGTGAACACTGAAGCTTTCTTT.

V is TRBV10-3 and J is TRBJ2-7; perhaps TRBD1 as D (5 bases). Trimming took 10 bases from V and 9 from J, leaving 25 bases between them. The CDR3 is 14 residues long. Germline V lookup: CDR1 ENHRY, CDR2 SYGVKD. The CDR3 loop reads CATSPYTGATAQYF. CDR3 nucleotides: TGTGCCACCTCCCCCTACACAGGCGCGACGGCGCAGTACTTC.

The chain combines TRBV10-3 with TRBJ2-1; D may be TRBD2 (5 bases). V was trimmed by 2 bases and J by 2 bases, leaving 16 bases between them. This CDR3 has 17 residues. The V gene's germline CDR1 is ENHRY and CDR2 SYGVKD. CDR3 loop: CAISEPLATTTYNEQFF. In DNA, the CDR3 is TGTGCCATCAGTGAGCCTCTAGCAACCACAACCTACAATGAGCAGTTCTTC.

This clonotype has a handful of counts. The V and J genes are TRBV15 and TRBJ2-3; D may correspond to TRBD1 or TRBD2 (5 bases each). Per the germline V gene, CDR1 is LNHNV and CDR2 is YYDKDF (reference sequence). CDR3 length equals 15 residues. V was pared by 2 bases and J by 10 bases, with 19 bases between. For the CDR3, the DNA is TGTGCCACCAGCAGAATTACTCCTGGGACCGGTCCGCAGTATTTT. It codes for CATSRITPGTGPQYF.

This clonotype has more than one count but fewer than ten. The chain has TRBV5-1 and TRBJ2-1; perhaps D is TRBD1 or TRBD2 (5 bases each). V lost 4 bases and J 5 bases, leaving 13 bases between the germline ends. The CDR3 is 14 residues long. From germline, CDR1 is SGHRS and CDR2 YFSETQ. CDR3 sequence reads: CASSPFGDHNEQFF. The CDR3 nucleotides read TGCGCCAGCAGCCCCTTTGGGGACCACAATGAGCAGTTCTTC.

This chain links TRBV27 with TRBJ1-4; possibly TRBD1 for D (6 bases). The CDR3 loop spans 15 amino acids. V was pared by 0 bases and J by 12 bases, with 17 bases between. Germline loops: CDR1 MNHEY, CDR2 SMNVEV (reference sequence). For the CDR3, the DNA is TGTGCCAGCAGTTTATCGGGGGGCGAGGGGTTGGAACTGTTTTTT. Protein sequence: CASSLSGGEGLELFF.

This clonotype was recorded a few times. CDR3: CASSLVSGLTDTQYF. CDR3 bases: TGTGCCAGCAGCTTAGTGAGCGGACTCACAGATACGCAGTATTTT. This rearrangement joins TRBV7-2 to TRBJ2-3; tentatively, D is TRBD2 (5 bases). Germline V gene sequence: CDR1 SGHTA, CDR2 FQGNSA. V was trimmed by 1 base and J by 2 bases, leaving 10 bases between them. CDR3 size: 15 residues.

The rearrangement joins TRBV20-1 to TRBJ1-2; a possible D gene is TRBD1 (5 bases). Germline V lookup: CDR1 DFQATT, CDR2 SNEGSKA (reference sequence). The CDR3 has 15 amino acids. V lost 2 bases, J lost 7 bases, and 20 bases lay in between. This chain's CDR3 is CSARQALEGHLGYTF. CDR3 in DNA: TGCAGTGCTAGACAGGCCCTCGAGGGGCATCTTGGCTACACCTTC.

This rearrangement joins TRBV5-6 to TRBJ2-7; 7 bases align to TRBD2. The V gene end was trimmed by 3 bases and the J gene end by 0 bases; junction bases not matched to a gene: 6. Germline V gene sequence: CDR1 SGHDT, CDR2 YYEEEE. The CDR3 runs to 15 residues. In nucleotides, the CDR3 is TGTGCCAGCAGCTCAGGTCGGGACTACTCCTACGAGCAGTACTTC. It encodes CASSSGRDYSYEQYF.

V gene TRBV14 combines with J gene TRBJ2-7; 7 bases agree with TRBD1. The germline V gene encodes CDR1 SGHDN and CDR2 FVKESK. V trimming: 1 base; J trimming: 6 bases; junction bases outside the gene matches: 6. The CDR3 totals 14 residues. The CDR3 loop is CASSQVRGPREQYF. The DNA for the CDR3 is TGTGCCAGCAGCCAAGTAAGGGGGCCCCGCGAGCAGTACTTC.

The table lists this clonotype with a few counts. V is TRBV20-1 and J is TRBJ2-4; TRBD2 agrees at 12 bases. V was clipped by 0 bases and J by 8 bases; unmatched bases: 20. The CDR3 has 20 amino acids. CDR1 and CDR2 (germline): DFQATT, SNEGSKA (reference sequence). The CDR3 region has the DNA TGCAGTGCTAGAGATAGAGGGGCTACCGGGACTAGCGGGCTTTTAGACATTCAGTACTTC. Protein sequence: CSARDRGATGTSGLLDIQYF.

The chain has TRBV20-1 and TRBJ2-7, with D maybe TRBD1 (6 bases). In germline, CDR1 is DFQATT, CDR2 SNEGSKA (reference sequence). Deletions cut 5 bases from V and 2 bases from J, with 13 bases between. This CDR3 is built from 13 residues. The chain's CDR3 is CSARRDTTYEQYF. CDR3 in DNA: TGCAGTGCTCGCCGGGACACTACCTACGAGCAGTACTTC.

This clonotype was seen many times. The DNA of the CDR3 is TGTGCCAGCAGCCCTTCACTCCTGAACACCGGGGAGCTGTTTTTT. As protein: CASSPSLLNTGELFF. The genes are TRBV7-6 and TRBJ2-2; no reliable D call. The V gene's germline CDR1 is SGHVS and CDR2 FNYEAQ. Trimming cost V 5 bases and J 1 base, with 11 bases left between them. The CDR3 spans 15 residues.

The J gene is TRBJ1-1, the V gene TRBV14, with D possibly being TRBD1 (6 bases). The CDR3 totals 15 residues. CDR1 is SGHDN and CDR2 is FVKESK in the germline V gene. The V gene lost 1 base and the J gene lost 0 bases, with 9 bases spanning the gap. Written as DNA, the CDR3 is TGTGCCAGCAGCCAAGTGGGGGGCCTGAACACTGAAGCTTTCTTT. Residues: CASSQVGGLNTEAFF. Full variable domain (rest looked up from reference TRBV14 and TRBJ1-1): EAGVTQFPSHSVIEKGQTVTLRCDPISGHDNLYWYRRVMGKEIKFLLHFVKESKQDESGMPNNRFLAERTGGTYSTLKVQPAELEDSGVYFCASSQVGGLNTEAFFGQGTRLTVV.

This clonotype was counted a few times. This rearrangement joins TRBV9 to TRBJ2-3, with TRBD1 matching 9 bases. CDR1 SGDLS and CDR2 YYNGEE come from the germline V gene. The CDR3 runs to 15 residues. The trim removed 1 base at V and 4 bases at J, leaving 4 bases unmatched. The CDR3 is CASSVRDRVADTQYF. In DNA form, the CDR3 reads TGTGCCAGCAGCGTAAGGGACAGGGTGGCAGATACGCAGTATTTT.

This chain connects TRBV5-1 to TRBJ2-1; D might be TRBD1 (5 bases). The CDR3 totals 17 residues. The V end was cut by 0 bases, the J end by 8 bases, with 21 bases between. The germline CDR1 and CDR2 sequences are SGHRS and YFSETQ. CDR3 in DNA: TGCGCCAGCAGCTTGGTCGGAACAGGCCCCCTAGTCGATGAGCAGTTCTTC. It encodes CASSLVGTGPLVDEQFF.